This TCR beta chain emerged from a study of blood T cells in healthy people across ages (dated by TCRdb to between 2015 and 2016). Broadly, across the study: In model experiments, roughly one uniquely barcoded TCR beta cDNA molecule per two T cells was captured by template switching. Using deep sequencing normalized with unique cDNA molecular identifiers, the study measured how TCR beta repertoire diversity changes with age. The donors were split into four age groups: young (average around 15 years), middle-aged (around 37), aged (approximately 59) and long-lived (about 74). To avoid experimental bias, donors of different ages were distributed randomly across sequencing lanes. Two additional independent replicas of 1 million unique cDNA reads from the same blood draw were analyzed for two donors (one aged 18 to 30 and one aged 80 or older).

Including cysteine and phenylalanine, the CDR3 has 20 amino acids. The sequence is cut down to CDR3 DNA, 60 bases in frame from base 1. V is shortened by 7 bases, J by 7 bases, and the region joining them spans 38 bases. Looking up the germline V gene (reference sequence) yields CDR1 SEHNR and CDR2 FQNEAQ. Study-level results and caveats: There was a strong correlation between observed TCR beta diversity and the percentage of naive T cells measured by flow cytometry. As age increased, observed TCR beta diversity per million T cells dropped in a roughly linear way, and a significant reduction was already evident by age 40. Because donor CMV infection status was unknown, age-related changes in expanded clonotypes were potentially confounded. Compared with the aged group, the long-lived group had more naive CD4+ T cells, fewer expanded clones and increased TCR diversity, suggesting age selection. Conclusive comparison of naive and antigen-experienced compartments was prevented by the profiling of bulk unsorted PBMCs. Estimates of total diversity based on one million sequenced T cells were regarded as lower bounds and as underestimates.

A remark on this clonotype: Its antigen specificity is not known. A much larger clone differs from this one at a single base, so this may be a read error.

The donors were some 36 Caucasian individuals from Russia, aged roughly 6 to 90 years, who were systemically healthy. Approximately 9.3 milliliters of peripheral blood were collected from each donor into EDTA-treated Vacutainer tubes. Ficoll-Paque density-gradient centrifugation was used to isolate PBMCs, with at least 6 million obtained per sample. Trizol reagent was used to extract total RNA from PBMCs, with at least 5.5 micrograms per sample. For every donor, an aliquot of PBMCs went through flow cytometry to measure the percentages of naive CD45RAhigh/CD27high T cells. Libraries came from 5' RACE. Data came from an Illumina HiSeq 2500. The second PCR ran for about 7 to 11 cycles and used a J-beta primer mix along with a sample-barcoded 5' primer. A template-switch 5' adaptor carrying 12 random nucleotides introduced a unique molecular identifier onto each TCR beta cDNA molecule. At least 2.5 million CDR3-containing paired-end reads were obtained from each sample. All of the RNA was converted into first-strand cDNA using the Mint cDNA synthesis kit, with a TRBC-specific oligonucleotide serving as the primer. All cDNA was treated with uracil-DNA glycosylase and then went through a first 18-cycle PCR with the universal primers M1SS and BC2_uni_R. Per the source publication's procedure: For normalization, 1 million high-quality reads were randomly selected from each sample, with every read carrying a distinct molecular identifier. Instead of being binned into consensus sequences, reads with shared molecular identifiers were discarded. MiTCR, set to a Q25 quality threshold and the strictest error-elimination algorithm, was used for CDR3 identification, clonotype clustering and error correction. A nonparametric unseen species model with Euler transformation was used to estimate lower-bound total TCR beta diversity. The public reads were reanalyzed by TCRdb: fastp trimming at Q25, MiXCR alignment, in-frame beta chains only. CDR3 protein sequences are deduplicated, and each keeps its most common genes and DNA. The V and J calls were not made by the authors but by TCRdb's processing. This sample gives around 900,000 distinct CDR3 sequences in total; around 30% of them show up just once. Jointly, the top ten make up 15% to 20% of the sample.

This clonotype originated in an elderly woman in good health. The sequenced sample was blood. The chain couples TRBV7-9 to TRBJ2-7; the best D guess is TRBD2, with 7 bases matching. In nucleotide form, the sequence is TGTGCCAGCACCCCGAGGCAGGGACCCGGGAGGCGGGGGCAAGACAATGAGCAGTACTTC. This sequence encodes CASTPRQGPGRRGQDNEQYF.